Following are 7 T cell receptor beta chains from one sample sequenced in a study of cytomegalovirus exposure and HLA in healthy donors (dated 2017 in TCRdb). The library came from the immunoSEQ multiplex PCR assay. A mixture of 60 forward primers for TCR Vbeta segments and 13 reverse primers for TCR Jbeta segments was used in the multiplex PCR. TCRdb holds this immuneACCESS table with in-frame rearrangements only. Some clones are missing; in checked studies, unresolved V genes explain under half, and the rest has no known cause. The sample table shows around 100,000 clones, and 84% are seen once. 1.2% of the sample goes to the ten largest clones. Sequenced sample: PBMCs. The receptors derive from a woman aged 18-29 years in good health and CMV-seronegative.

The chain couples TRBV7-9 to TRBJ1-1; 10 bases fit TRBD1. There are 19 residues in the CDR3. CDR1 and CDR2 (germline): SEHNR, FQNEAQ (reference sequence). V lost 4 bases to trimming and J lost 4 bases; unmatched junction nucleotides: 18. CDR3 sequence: CASSSTIKSRDRGGTEAFF. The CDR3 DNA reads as TGTGCCAGCAGCTCTACGATAAAGTCCCGGGACAGGGGTGGCACTGAAGCTTTCTTT. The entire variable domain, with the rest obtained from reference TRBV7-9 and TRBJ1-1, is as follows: DTGVSQNPRHKITKRGQNVTFRCDPISEHNRLYWYRQTLGQGPEFLTYFQNEAQLEKSRLLSDRFSAERPKGSFSTLEIQRTEQGDSAMYLCASSSTIKSRDRGGTEAFFGQGTRLTVV.

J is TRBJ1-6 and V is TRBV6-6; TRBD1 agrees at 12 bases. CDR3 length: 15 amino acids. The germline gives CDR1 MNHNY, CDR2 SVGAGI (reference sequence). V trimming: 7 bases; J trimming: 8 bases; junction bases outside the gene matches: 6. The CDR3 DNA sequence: TGTGCCAGCATCCTACGGGACAGGGGGCATTCACCCCTCCACTTT. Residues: CASILRDRGHSPLHF.

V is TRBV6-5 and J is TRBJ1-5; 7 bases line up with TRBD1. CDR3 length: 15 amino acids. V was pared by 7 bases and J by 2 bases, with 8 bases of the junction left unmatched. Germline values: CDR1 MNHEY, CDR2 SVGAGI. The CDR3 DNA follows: TGTGCCAGCATTAGACAGGGTTATGGCAATCAGCCCCAGCATTTT. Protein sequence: CASIRQGYGNQPQHF.

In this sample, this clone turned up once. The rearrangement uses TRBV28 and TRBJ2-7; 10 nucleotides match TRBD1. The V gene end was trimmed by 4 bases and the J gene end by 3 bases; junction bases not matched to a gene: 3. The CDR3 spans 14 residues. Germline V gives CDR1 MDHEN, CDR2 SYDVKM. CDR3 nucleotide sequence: TGTGCCAGCAGTTCGACAGGGGGCCGCTACGAGCAGTACTTC. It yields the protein CASSSTGGRYEQYF.

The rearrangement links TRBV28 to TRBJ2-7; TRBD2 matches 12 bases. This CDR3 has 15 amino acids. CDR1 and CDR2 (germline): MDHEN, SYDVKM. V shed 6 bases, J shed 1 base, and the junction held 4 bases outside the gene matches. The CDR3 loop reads CASSPGLAGSYEQYF. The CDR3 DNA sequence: TGTGCCAGCAGCCCTGGACTAGCGGGGTCCTACGAGCAGTACTTC.

CDR3 region: CASSKEGGGNQPQHF. CDR3 bases: TGTGCCAGCAGTAAAGAGGGGGGGGGCAATCAGCCCCAGCATTTT. The chain recombines TRBV6-1 with TRBJ1-5, with a weak D call TRBD1 (6 bases). The CDR3 runs 15 residues. From germline, CDR1 is MNHNS and CDR2 SASEGT. V was clipped by 5 bases and J by 2 bases, with 13 bases between them.

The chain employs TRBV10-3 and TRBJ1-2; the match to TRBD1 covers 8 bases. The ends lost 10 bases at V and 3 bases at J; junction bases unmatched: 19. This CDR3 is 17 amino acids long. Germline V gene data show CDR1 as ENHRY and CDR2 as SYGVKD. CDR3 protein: CATRSRWLDRGDYGYTF. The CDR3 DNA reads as TGTGCCACCAGGAGTCGATGGCTTGACAGGGGCGACTATGGCTACACCTTC.